A single sample gave rise to the 23 T cell receptor beta chains below, sequenced in a study of T cell responses to AZD1222 COVID-19 vaccine (dated by TCRdb to the early 2020s). Per the publication, the time point label means: baseline before first vaccination. This specimen's treatment or condition label, per the study, means: meningococcal conjugate vaccine given as trial control. The library relied on the immunoSEQ multiplex PCR assay. In TCRdb, the immuneACCESS table is reduced to in-frame sequences with V and J assigned. These tables do not hold every clone; where another copy was compared, an unresolved V gene accounts for under half, and the others remain unexplained. The sample profile shows some 89,000 clones; roughly 90% of them were found once. The ten largest make up roughly 4.8% of the sample. The sequencing used peripheral blood, collected on day 0 of MenACWY control vaccination. The receptors were gathered from an adult in good health.

The chain is built from TRBV9 and TRBJ1-3; tentative D call: TRBD1 (6 bases). Germline CDR1 reads SGDLS; CDR2 reads YYNGEE. Deletions cut 0 bases from V and 1 base from J, with 17 bases between. CDR3 length equals 18 residues. The CDR3 DNA follows: TGTGCCAGCAGCGTAGGCCTACAGGGAGAGTTATCTGGAAACACCATATATTTT. It specifies CASSVGLQGELSGNTIYF.

V is TRBV18 and J is TRBJ1-3, with a tentative D call TRBD1 (6 bases). The V end was cut by 3 bases, the J end by 10 bases, with 13 bases between. The CDR3 runs 13 residues. Germline CDR1 and CDR2: KGHSH and LQKENI. In DNA, the CDR3 is TGTGCCAGCTCACCGACCCAAGGGACAACCATATATTTT. Translated: CASSPTQGTTIYF.

This sequence joins TRBV10-3 and TRBJ1-2; the match to TRBD1 covers 8 bases. The CDR3 is made up of 15 amino acids. Losses at the gene ends were 10 bases for V and 6 bases for J; bases not matched to a gene: 16. The V gene's germline CDR1 is ENHRY and CDR2 SYGVKD. The CDR3 nucleotides are TGTGCCACCAGACAGGGGAACGGTCGCTCCGATGGCTACACCTTC. Its protein is CATRQGNGRSDGYTF.

The chain employs TRBV6-5 and TRBJ1-3; D is possibly TRBD1 (5 bases). Trimming removed 7 bases from V and 7 bases from J, with 20 bases in between. This CDR3 contains 15 residues. Germline values: CDR1 MNHEY, CDR2 SVGAGI. CDR3 region: CASITQGLGWNTIYF. The CDR3 DNA reads TGTGCCAGCATTACGCAGGGATTGGGATGGAACACCATATATTTT.

J is TRBJ2-1 and V is TRBV2; D not certain. This CDR3 region has 11 residues. Trimming cost V 6 bases and J 5 bases, with 5 bases left between them. The germline CDR1 and CDR2 sequences are SNHLY and FYNNEI. In DNA form, the CDR3 reads TGTGCCAGCAGACCTAACAATGAGCAGTTCTTC. The encoded protein is CASRPNNEQFF.

The CDR3 region is CASSVLAGGTDTQYF. The DNA for the CDR3 is TGCGCCAGCAGCGTACTAGCGGGAGGCACAGATACGCAGTATTTT. The chain recombines TRBV5-1 with TRBJ2-3; 11 bases fit TRBD2. The CDR3 runs to 15 residues. CDR1 is SGHRS, CDR2 YFSETQ, per germline. The trim removed 4 bases at V and 1 base at J, leaving 2 bases unmatched.

This rearrangement joins TRBV12-3 or TRBV12-4 to TRBJ1-1, with no clear D. The length of the CDR3 is 13 residues. The V and J ends lost 7 bases and 7 bases respectively, with 16 bases between them. Here the CDR3 reads CASNLGSWNEAFF. For the CDR3, the DNA is TGTGCCAGCAACCTGGGAAGTTGGAATGAAGCTTTCTTT.

The chain couples TRBV19 to TRBJ2-3, with 8 positions matching TRBD1. CDR1 is LNHDA and CDR2 is SQIVND in the germline V gene (reference sequence). V lost 2 bases and J lost 4; bases outside the gene matches: 8. The CDR3 spans 16 residues. Here the CDR3 DNA reads TGTGCCAGTAGTATAATTCAGGGGGCCGGGGCAGATACGCAGTATTTT. Residues: CASSIIQGAGADTQYF.

The V and J genes are TRBV5-6 and TRBJ1-6; 8 nucleotides match TRBD1. CDR1 and CDR2 from the germline V gene are SGHDT and YYEEEE. This CDR3 spans 15 amino acids. The ends lost 3 bases at V and 9 bases at J; junction bases unmatched: 8. The DNA for the CDR3 is TGTGCCAGCAGCTATGGACAGGGTGCAAGTTCACCCCTCCACTTT. Residues: CASSYGQGASSPLHF.

The V gene is TRBV28, the J gene TRBJ2-7; 8 nucleotides agree with TRBD2. The CDR3 consists of 17 residues. The germline gives CDR1 MDHEN, CDR2 SYDVKM. V shed 5 bases, J shed 2 bases, and the junction held 14 bases outside the gene matches. The CDR3, as DNA: TGTGCCAGCAGTCCCCTCGGGGGGGTAGCGATTGCCTACGAGCAGTACTTC. This gives the protein CASSPLGGVAIAYEQYF.

The rearrangement joins TRBV6-4 to TRBJ2-2; 7 bases map to TRBD1. This CDR3 contains 16 residues. CDR1 is MRHNA and CDR2 is SNTAGT in the germline V gene. Unmatched junction bases numbered 13, after V lost 6 bases and J lost 6 bases. The DNA of the CDR3 is TGTGCCAGCAGCAGAGAAGGGGGCGGTCTTGCCGGGGAGCTGTTTTTT. Amino acid sequence: CASSREGGGLAGELFF.

V is TRBV6-5 and J is TRBJ1-1; D ambiguous. In germline, CDR1 is MNHEY, CDR2 SVGAGI. CDR3 length equals 11 residues. V gave up 6 bases and J gave up 5 bases, with 7 bases separating them. This CDR3 is CASRLETEAFF. Here the CDR3 DNA reads TGTGCCAGCAGGCTTGAGACTGAAGCTTTCTTT.

The chain recombines TRBV28 with TRBJ1-1, with D possibly TRBD1 on 5 matching bases. Germline CDR1 and CDR2: MDHEN and SYDVKM. V lost 6 bases and J 7 bases, leaving 12 bases between the germline ends. CDR3 size: 12 residues. This CDR3 is CASRQTVLEAFF. CDR3 nucleotides: TGTGCCAGCAGACAGACAGTACTTGAAGCTTTCTTT.

This chain connects TRBV20-1 to TRBJ2-7; D might be TRBD1 or TRBD2, each matching 5 bases. Germline loops: CDR1 DFQATT, CDR2 SNEGSKA (reference sequence). The CDR3 covers 13 residues. Trimming pared 3 bases from V and 5 bases from J, leaving 14 bases between. In DNA, the CDR3 is TGCAGTGCTAGTTTGGGGGTTGAGGACGAGCAGTACTTC. Translated, it gives CSASLGVEDEQYF.

The gene calls are TRBV19 and TRBJ2-7; TRBD2 matches at 7 bases. V shed 5 bases and J 0 bases; nucleotides not matched to a gene: 13. The germline gives CDR1 LNHDA, CDR2 SQIVND (reference sequence). This CDR3 comprises 17 residues. The CDR3 loop is CASSYFTGTTSSYEQYF. The CDR3 DNA is TGTGCCAGTAGTTATTTCACCGGGACTACTAGCTCCTACGAGCAGTACTTC. The full variable domain, completed using reference TRBV19 and TRBJ2-7, is DGGITQSPKYLFRKEGQNVTLSCEQNLNHDAMYWYRQDPGQGLRLIYYSQIVNDFQKGDIAEGYSVSREKKESFPLTVTSAQKNPTAFYLCASSYFTGTTSSYEQYFGPGTRLTVT.

The chain is built from TRBV6-5 and TRBJ2-7, with D uncertain. V lost 10 bases to trimming and J lost 2 bases, with 9 bases between them. CDR3 length equals 11 residues. Germline CDR1 reads MNHEY; CDR2 reads SVGAGI. The DNA of the CDR3 is TGTGCCATTGAAACAGCCTACGAGCAGTACTTC. It encodes CAIETAYEQYF.

This sequence joins TRBV29-1 and TRBJ1-3, with D unclear. This CDR3 is built from 13 residues. Germline lookup yields CDR1 SQVTM and CDR2 ANQGSEA. With 4 bases removed from V and 2 bases from J, the gap between germline ends came to 9 bases. CDR3 bases: TGCAGCGTTGGCAACAGAGCTGGAAACACCATATATTTT. It codes for CSVGNRAGNTIYF.

The chain employs TRBV4-3 and TRBJ1-1; D uncertain. Per germline, CDR1 LGHNA and CDR2 YSLEER. The V gene lost 0 bases and the J gene lost 1 base, with 15 bases spanning the gap. The CDR3 sequence is 17 residues long. This chain's CDR3 is CASSQDLRKKANTEAFF. CDR3 coding DNA: TGCGCCAGCAGCCAAGATTTAAGGAAGAAAGCGAACACTGAAGCTTTCTTT.

The rearrangement uses TRBV27 and TRBJ1-2; D possibly corresponds to TRBD1 (6 bases). Germline V gene data show CDR1 as MNHEY and CDR2 as SMNVEV (reference sequence). The CDR3 runs to 14 residues. V lost 5 bases to trimming and J lost 0 bases, with 10 bases between them. CDR3 in amino acids: CASSIQGANYGYTF. The CDR3 coding sequence is TGTGCCAGCAGTATACAGGGAGCTAACTATGGCTACACCTTC.

The chain carries TRBV18 and TRBJ1-2; 9 bases map to TRBD1. The CDR3 is 12 residues long. Germline V gene data show CDR1 as KGHSH and CDR2 as LQKENI. V was clipped by 6 bases and J by 8 bases; unmatched bases: 4. CDR3 in DNA: TGTGCCAGCTCGGACAGGGGAAGGGGCTACACCTTC. It encodes CASSDRGRGYTF.

This clone was seen only once. The genes are TRBV18 and TRBJ1-6; D gene unclear. This CDR3 is 15 amino acids long. In germline, CDR1 is KGHSH, CDR2 LQKENI. The V and J ends lost 0 bases and 8 bases respectively, with 11 bases between them. CDR3 sequence reads: CASSPPLKRDSPLHF. The CDR3 region has the DNA TGTGCCAGCTCACCACCGCTGAAGAGGGATTCACCCCTCCACTTT. The whole variable domain, filled in from reference TRBV18 and TRBJ1-6, reads NAGVMQNPRHLVRRRGQEARLRCSPMKGHSHVYWYRQLPEEGLKFMVYLQKENIIDESGMPKERFSAEFPKEGPSILRIQQVVRGDSAAYFCASSPPLKRDSPLHFGNGTRLTVT.

The chain employs TRBV4-3 and TRBJ2-7; TRBD1 agrees at 8 bases. The length of the CDR3 is 13 residues. Per germline, CDR1 LGHNA and CDR2 YSLEER. The J segment lost 7 bases and the V segment lost 0 bases, leaving 2 bases of the junction unmatched. The CDR3 reads CASSQDGQGEQYF. CDR3 coding DNA: TGCGCCAGCAGCCAAGATGGACAGGGTGAGCAGTACTTC.

On this clone: Additional DNA sequences in this sample encode the identical CDR3. This sequence joins TRBV28 and TRBJ2-3, with 7 bases lining up with TRBD2. Germline V gene sequence: CDR1 MDHEN, CDR2 SYDVKM. Trimming cost V 2 bases and J 6 bases; bases outside gene matches: 5. This CDR3 is built from 14 residues. CDR3: CASSLAGVSDTQYF. CDR3 nucleotide sequence: TGTGCCAGCAGTTTAGCGGGAGTGAGTGATACGCAGTATTTT.